This is a list of T cell receptor beta chains from one sample in a study of identical twins. TCRdb reprocessed the 5' RACE reads with MiXCR, giving one entry per CDR3 protein. The sample has a few hundred thousand distinct CDR3 sequences; approximately 8.3% are singletons. These data were also reused for a study on yellow fever vaccine responses in identical twins.

The sequenced sample consisted of CD8+ T cells sorted from blood. The source is a woman aged 18-30 years in good health. CDR3s include the opening cysteine and the closing phenylalanine or tryptophan. Each record gives: V gene, clone size, D gene, CDR3 length, J gene, CDR3 DNA, CDR3 protein. The D gene is left open where the match is weak. Clone size is not always given. Where it is, it says once, few, many or a class for expanded clones.

v_gene: TRBV6-1; abundance: many; d_gene: -; len: 13; j_gene: TRBJ2-5; CDR3nt: TGTGCCAGCACCGCCGGGTGGGGAGAGACCCAGTACTTC; CDR3aa: CASTAGWGETQYF
v_gene: TRBV20-1; abundance: few; d_gene: TRBD2; len: 13; j_gene: TRBJ2-7; CDR3nt: TGCAGTGCTAGAGATGGGAGGGACTACGAGCAGTACTTC; CDR3aa: CSARDGRDYEQYF
v_gene: TRBV7-9; abundance: -; d_gene: TRBD2; len: 16; j_gene: TRBJ2-1; CDR3nt: TGTGCCAGCAGCTTCACTAGCGGGGGTTCCAGCAATGAGCAGTTCTTC; CDR3aa: CASSFTSGGSSNEQFF
v_gene: TRBV7-8; abundance: few; d_gene: -; len: 17; j_gene: TRBJ2-5; CDR3nt: TGTGCCAGCAGCTTAGCCGCGGGACAAGGATACCAAGAGACCCAGTACTTC; CDR3aa: CASSLAAGQGYQETQYF
v_gene: TRBV5-8; abundance: few; d_gene: -; len: 13; j_gene: TRBJ2-7; CDR3nt: TGTGCCAGCAGCCTCCCGAGGTCCTACGAGCAGTACTTC; CDR3aa: CASSLPRSYEQYF
v_gene: TRBV27; abundance: -; d_gene: TRBD2; len: 16; j_gene: TRBJ2-5; CDR3nt: TGTGCCAGCAGTCCAGAGCAGCGGGGAAATCAAGAGACCCAGTACTTC; CDR3aa: CASSPEQRGNQETQYF
v_gene: TRBV28; abundance: few; d_gene: TRBD2; len: 15; j_gene: TRBJ2-3; CDR3nt: TGTGCCAGCAGTTTCGAGCGGGGGGGCGAGGATACGCAGTATTTT; CDR3aa: CASSFERGGEDTQYF
v_gene: TRBV10-3; abundance: many; d_gene: TRBD1; len: 17; j_gene: TRBJ1-6; CDR3nt: TGTGCCATCAGTGATCCAGGGGAGGGGGCCCCTACTTCACCCCTCCACTTT; CDR3aa: CAISDPGEGAPTSPLHF
v_gene: TRBV7-9; abundance: few; d_gene: -; len: 15; j_gene: TRBJ2-1; CDR3nt: TGTGCCAGCAGCGAAGACACAATGAGGGGCAATGAGCAGTTCTTC; CDR3aa: CASSEDTMRGNEQFF
v_gene: TRBV7-9; abundance: -; d_gene: TRBD2; len: 14; j_gene: TRBJ2-1; CDR3nt: TGTGCCAGCAGCTCGGGACTAGCGGTCCTAAACCTGTTCTTC; CDR3aa: CASSSGLAVLNLFF
v_gene: TRBV6-4; abundance: many; d_gene: -; len: 13; j_gene: TRBJ1-5; CDR3nt: TGTGCCAGCAGTGAGTCAGCGAATCAGCCCCAGCATTTT; CDR3aa: CASSESANQPQHF
v_gene: TRBV4-3; abundance: few; d_gene: TRBD2; len: 18; j_gene: TRBJ2-1; CDR3nt: TGCGCCAGCAGCCCCACCCAAGCGGGAGATTACCCTGGAGGTGAGCAGTTCTTC; CDR3aa: CASSPTQAGDYPGGEQFF
v_gene: TRBV4-3; abundance: few; d_gene: TRBD2; len: 19; j_gene: TRBJ2-5; CDR3nt: TGCGCCAGCAGCCAAGGACTTTCGGCTAGCGGGAGAGGGATGGAGACCCAGTACTTC; CDR3aa: CASSQGLSASGRGMETQYF
v_gene: TRBV7-9; abundance: few; d_gene: -; len: 15; j_gene: TRBJ2-2; CDR3nt: TGTGCCAGCAGTCCGAGGGAAGAGAACACCGGGGAGCTGTTTTTT; CDR3aa: CASSPREENTGELFF
v_gene: TRBV7-8; abundance: -; d_gene: -; len: 16; j_gene: TRBJ2-5; CDR3nt: TGTGCCAGCAGCTTACCTGATACATGGATGGTGGAGACCCAGTACTTC; CDR3aa: CASSLPDTWMVETQYF
v_gene: TRBV5-5; abundance: -; d_gene: -; len: 13; j_gene: TRBJ1-1; CDR3nt: TGTGCCAGCAGCTCGGGGTGGGGGACTGAAGCTTTCTTT; CDR3aa: CASSSGWGTEAFF
v_gene: TRBV4-2; abundance: many; d_gene: -; len: 14; j_gene: TRBJ1-1; CDR3nt: TGTGCCAGCACAGACATCGCGGGCGTCACTGAAGCTTTCTTT; CDR3aa: CASTDIAGVTEAFF
v_gene: TRBV4-1; abundance: few; d_gene: -; len: 16; j_gene: TRBJ2-1; CDR3nt: TGCGCCAGCAGCCAAGAACCCACGGAAAACCCCCTTGGGGAGTTCTTC; CDR3aa: CASSQEPTENPLGEFF
v_gene: TRBV7-8; abundance: -; d_gene: -; len: 14; j_gene: TRBJ2-1; CDR3nt: TGTGCCAGCAGCTTAAGGGGCCGAGTGGACGAGCAGTTCTTC; CDR3aa: CASSLRGRVDEQFF
v_gene: TRBV7-8; abundance: few; d_gene: -; len: 18; j_gene: TRBJ2-1; CDR3nt: TGTGCCAGCAGCCCCTGGGGGAATGGCGACAGCATTTACAATGAGCAGTTCTTC; CDR3aa: CASSPWGNGDSIYNEQFF
v_gene: TRBV20-1; abundance: -; d_gene: -; len: 13; j_gene: TRBJ2-7; CDR3nt: TGCAGTGCTAGGGGACCTAGCTCCTACGAGCAGTACTTC; CDR3aa: CSARGPSSYEQYF
v_gene: TRBV3-1; abundance: -; d_gene: -; len: 15; j_gene: TRBJ1-1; CDR3nt: TGTGCCAGCAGCCAAGAAGGTGTGGCTTTGTCTGAAGCTTTCTTT; CDR3aa: CASSQEGVALSEAFF
v_gene: TRBV25-1; abundance: -; d_gene: -; len: 13; j_gene: TRBJ2-5; CDR3nt: TGTGCCAGCAGTGAATCCCCAGAAGAGACCCAGTACTTC; CDR3aa: CASSESPEETQYF
v_gene: TRBV20-1; abundance: many; d_gene: -; len: 14; j_gene: TRBJ2-1; CDR3nt: TGCAGTGCTAGTCGAGGCAGCTCCTACAATGAGCAGTTCTTC; CDR3aa: CSASRGSSYNEQFF
v_gene: TRBV11-2; abundance: few; d_gene: -; len: 18; j_gene: TRBJ2-7; CDR3nt: TGTGCCAGCAGCTCCATCCGTGTGGAGCTAGGGGTATCCTACGAGCAGTACTTC; CDR3aa: CASSSIRVELGVSYEQYF
v_gene: TRBV27; abundance: -; d_gene: TRBD2; len: 15; j_gene: TRBJ2-7; CDR3nt: TGTGCCAGCCAAACCTTGAGCGGGAGGGCAGGCGAGCAGTACTTC; CDR3aa: CASQTLSGRAGEQYF
v_gene: TRBV25-1; abundance: many; d_gene: TRBD1; len: 15; j_gene: TRBJ2-1; CDR3nt: TGTGCCAGCAGTGCCCGGGACAGAGACTACAATGAGCAGTTCTTC; CDR3aa: CASSARDRDYNEQFF
v_gene: TRBV27; abundance: few; d_gene: -; len: 13; j_gene: TRBJ2-7; CDR3nt: TGTGCCAGCAGTTTAAACCCCCAATACGAGCAGTACTTC; CDR3aa: CASSLNPQYEQYF
v_gene: TRBV5-6; abundance: -; d_gene: -; len: 14; j_gene: TRBJ2-7; CDR3nt: TGTGCCAGCAGCTGGGTGCAGGGCCCTTACGAGCAGTACTTC; CDR3aa: CASSWVQGPYEQYF
v_gene: TRBV20-1; abundance: many; d_gene: -; len: 16; j_gene: TRBJ2-1; CDR3nt: TGCAGTGCTAGGAACCCCGGGACGGTGAGCTTGAATGAGCAGTTCTTC; CDR3aa: CSARNPGTVSLNEQFF
v_gene: TRBV6-2/TRBV6-3; abundance: few; d_gene: -; len: 12; j_gene: TRBJ2-1; CDR3nt: TGTGCCAGCAGCACGGGGGCGAATGAGCAGTTCTTC; CDR3aa: CASSTGANEQFF
v_gene: TRBV6-5; abundance: few; d_gene: -; len: 12; j_gene: TRBJ2-7; CDR3nt: TGTGCCAGCAGCTCGACCGGGGGAGAGCAGTACTTC; CDR3aa: CASSSTGGEQYF